This T cell receptor beta chain is from a study of shared clonotypes between healthy human individuals. The study, taken as a whole, reports: Even with large depth, rarefaction showed that sorted-subset sequencing was incomplete.

This CDR3 has 14 residues. Germline V gene data show CDR1 as SGHRS and CDR2 as YFSETQ. The trim removed 8 bases at V and 2 bases at J, leaving 7 bases unmatched. A word on this clone: Its antigen is as yet unknown.

The protocol was immunoSEQ multiplex PCR, while the TCRdb copy is restricted to in-frame clones and leaves out a portion. This sample has roughly 2.2 million clones, with less than 95% found just once. The sequenced sample consisted of naive CD4+ T cells from PBMCs. Subset denoted: CD45RA+ positively selected. The chain recombines TRBV5-1 with TRBJ2-3; 8 bases map to TRBD1. This receptor was identified in a man aged 18 to 35 in good health. Some clones in this sample may be carry-over from other donors' samples. The CDR3 region has the DNA TGCGCCAGTACCGGGACAGGCCACACAGATACGCAGTATTTT. Its translation is CASTGTGHTDTQYF.